The 27 T cell receptor beta chains in this list originate from one sample, sequenced in a study of blood T cell repertoires in COVID-19. This table comes from immunoSEQ multiplex PCR, and its TCRdb copy is limited to in-frame clones, with some not included. Of 290,000 or so clones in the sample, 75% to 90% were seen once. Sequences were obtained from peripheral blood. These TCRs come from a young man with active or convalescent COVID-19.

The genes are TRBV9 and TRBJ2-5; weak D call: TRBD2 (6 bases). CDR3 length: 15 residues. CDR1 is SGDLS, CDR2 YYNGEE, per germline. V lost 3 bases and J 6 bases, leaving 18 bases between the germline ends. CDR3 residues: CASSADGGTGKTQYF. In DNA, the CDR3 is TGTGCCAGCAGCGCCGACGGAGGGACGGGAAAGACCCAGTACTTC.

The rearrangement joins TRBV28 to TRBJ2-1; the match to TRBD2 covers 8 bases. The germline gives CDR1 MDHEN, CDR2 SYDVKM. The CDR3 has 14 residues. Unmatched junction bases numbered 8, after V lost 7 bases and J lost 6 bases. The CDR3 loop is CASNPGGRVNEQFF. The CDR3 DNA follows: TGTGCCAGCAACCCGGGAGGGAGGGTCAATGAGCAGTTCTTC.

This clone was found once. This sequence joins TRBV4-3 and TRBJ2-2; D uncertain. V lost 5 bases and J 7 bases, leaving 8 bases between the germline ends. Germline lookup yields CDR1 LGHNA and CDR2 YSLEER. The CDR3 spans 12 residues. The CDR3 region has the DNA TGCGCCAGCAGCTTTAACGGCGGGGAGCTGTTTTTT. Amino acids: CASSFNGGELFF.

V usage is TRBV5-1 and J usage is TRBJ2-2; D gene ambiguous. Germline lookup yields CDR1 SGHRS and CDR2 YFSETQ. CDR3 length: 16 residues. V was shortened by 2 bases and J by 2 bases, with 13 bases between the two germline ends. CDR3 coding DNA: TGCGCCAGCAGCTTCCCTCAGGATCTCAACACCGGGGAGCTGTTTTTT. Protein sequence: CASSFPQDLNTGELFF.

The V and J genes are TRBV28 and TRBJ1-5, with a possible D match to TRBD1 (6 bases). In germline, CDR1 is MDHEN, CDR2 SYDVKM. Trimming left V 3 bases short and J 0 bases short, with 9 bases between. There are 15 residues in the CDR3. In nucleotides, the CDR3 is TGTGCCAGCAGTTTGGGGACATATAGCAATCAGCCCCAGCATTTT. Protein product: CASSLGTYSNQPQHF.

V is TRBV6-5 and J is TRBJ2-1; 11 bases are a match to TRBD2. Germline V lookup: CDR1 MNHEY, CDR2 SVGAGI. There are 15 residues in the CDR3. V was clipped by 2 bases and J by 7 bases; unmatched bases: 4. CDR3 in DNA: TGTGCCAGCAGTTACGAACTAGCGGGAGATAATGAGCAGTTCTTC. This encodes CASSYELAGDNEQFF.

This clone was observed a few times. The rearrangement links TRBV13 to TRBJ1-1; 7 bases fit TRBD1. Germline V gene data show CDR1 as PRHDT and CDR2 as FYEKMQ (reference sequence). The CDR3 runs to 12 residues. V lost 1 base and J lost 8; bases outside the gene matches: 1. The CDR3 region has the DNA TGTGCCAGCAGCTTAGAACAGGGGGAAGCTTTCTTT. It encodes CASSLEQGEAFF.

The chain uses TRBV5-6 and TRBJ1-2; D perhaps matches TRBD1 (6 bases). V lost 4 bases and J 8 bases, leaving 15 bases between the germline ends. The CDR3 consists of 13 residues. In germline, CDR1 is SGHDT, CDR2 YYEEEE. In DNA, the CDR3 is TGTGCCAGCAGCAAACAGGGAGGGGCGGGCTACACCTTC. This codes for CASSKQGGAGYTF.

The gene calls are TRBV25-1 and TRBJ2-1; TRBD2 is a possible D gene (6 bases). The CDR3 has 15 residues. CDR1 is MGHDK, CDR2 SYGVNS, per germline. Trimming pared 4 bases from V and 4 bases from J, leaving 14 bases between. In DNA form, the CDR3 reads TGTGCCAGCAGTGGTATACGGGGACTTTACAATGAGCAGTTCTTC. Its protein product is CASSGIRGLYNEQFF.

V gene TRBV18 combines with J gene TRBJ1-6, with 8 bases that match TRBD1. In germline, CDR1 is KGHSH, CDR2 LQKENI. J gave up 8 bases and V 6 bases, and 9 bases lay outside the gene matches. This CDR3 comprises 15 residues. The CDR3: CASSLGAGGDSPLHF. The CDR3 DNA reads TGTGCCAGCTCCCTAGGGGCAGGGGGCGATTCACCCCTCCACTTT. Together with reference TRBV18 and TRBJ1-6, the CDR3 gives the full variable domain: NAGVMQNPRHLVRRRGQEARLRCSPMKGHSHVYWYRQLPEEGLKFMVYLQKENIIDESGMPKERFSAEFPKEGPSILRIQQVVRGDSAAYFCASSLGAGGDSPLHFGNGTRLTVT.

The gene calls are TRBV5-1 and TRBJ2-2, with 8 bases aligning to TRBD1. This CDR3 is built from 16 residues. Unmatched junction bases numbered 8, after V lost 2 bases and J lost 5 bases. Germline values: CDR1 SGHRS, CDR2 YFSETQ. The CDR3 DNA follows: TGCGCCAGCAGCTTCTGGACAGGGAGTCCGACCGGGGAGCTGTTTTTT. Protein product: CASSFWTGSPTGELFF.

This chain links TRBV2 with TRBJ1-5, with 7 positions matching TRBD1. The junction had 12 bases not matched to a gene; V was cut back by 4 bases and J by 0 bases. The germline V gene encodes CDR1 SNHLY and CDR2 FYNNEI. The CDR3 runs to 18 residues. CDR3 DNA: TGTGCCAGCAGTGGCGTCAGGGGGACCGTTTATAGCAATCAGCCCCAGCATTTT. It encodes CASSGVRGTVYSNQPQHF.

This clone was observed a single time. The CDR3 sequence is CASSVQGAETQYF. The CDR3, as DNA: TGTGCCAGCAGTGTTCAGGGGGCTGAGACCCAGTACTTC. The chain links TRBV27 to TRBJ2-5, with TRBD1 identical over 8 bases. Germline trimming cut 5 bases from V and 5 bases from J; bases unmatched to any gene: 4. The CDR3 has 13 residues. Germline V gene sequence: CDR1 MNHEY, CDR2 SMNVEV (reference sequence).

The chain recombines TRBV15 with TRBJ1-4, with 7 nucleotides matching TRBD1. Unmatched junction bases numbered 7, after V lost 2 bases and J lost 4 bases. The CDR3 length is 16 residues. The germline gives CDR1 LNHNV, CDR2 YYDKDF (reference sequence). CDR3 residues: CATSRTGTVLNEKLFF. The CDR3 DNA is TGTGCCACCAGCAGAACCGGGACAGTACTTAATGAAAAACTGTTTTTT. The complete variable domain, with remaining parts taken from reference TRBV15 and TRBJ1-4, reads DAMVIQNPRYQVTQFGKPVTLSCSQTLNHNVMYWYQQKSSQAPKLLFHYYDKDFNNEADTPDNFQSRRPNTSFCFLDIRSPGLGDTAMYLCATSRTGTVLNEKLFFGSGTQLSVL.

The CDR3 sequence is CASSFRVARDNEQFF. CDR3 coding DNA: TGTGCCAGCAGTTTTCGGGTAGCTAGAGACAATGAGCAGTTCTTC. The chain couples TRBV27 to TRBJ2-1, with D unresolved. Germline assignment: CDR1 MNHEY and CDR2 SMNVEV (reference sequence). This CDR3 contains 15 residues. V gave up 3 bases and J gave up 5 bases, with 14 bases separating them.

The sample holds a few counts of this clone. J is TRBJ1-2 and V is TRBV27; the match to TRBD1 covers 9 bases. The V segment lost 5 bases and the J segment 4 bases; nucleotides outside the gene matches: 5. This CDR3 comprises 14 residues. Germline assignment: CDR1 MNHEY and CDR2 SMNVEV (reference sequence). The CDR3 DNA is TGTGCCAGCAGTACAGGGGGCAGAGGCTATGGCTACACCTTC. It encodes CASSTGGRGYGYTF.

In its sample, this clone was seen a few times. The J gene is TRBJ2-3, the V gene TRBV9, with D perhaps TRBD1 (5 bases). Germline assignment: CDR1 SGDLS and CDR2 YYNGEE. This CDR3 has 19 amino acids. V gave up 3 bases and J gave up 1 base, with 24 bases separating them. CDR3 sequence reads: CASSGSLAGWNYRTDTQYF. For the CDR3, the DNA is TGTGCCAGCAGCGGAAGTCTTGCAGGGTGGAATTATCGCACAGATACGCAGTATTTT.

This sequence joins TRBV6-2 or TRBV6-3 and TRBJ1-5; D may be TRBD1 (5 bases). The CDR3 has 14 amino acids. With 6 bases removed from V and 3 bases from J, the gap between germline ends came to 12 bases. Looked up from germline, CDR1 is MNHEY and CDR2 is SVGEGT. The CDR3 sequence: CASSGQILNQPQHF. The CDR3, as DNA: TGTGCCAGCAGCGGACAAATACTCAATCAGCCCCAGCATTTT.

The CDR3 protein is CASSLAVEQFF. DNA for the CDR3: TGTGCCAGCAGTTTGGCGGTGGAGCAGTTCTTC. The chain has TRBV25-1 and TRBJ2-1; no firm D call. The ends were cut back, 5 bases at V and 10 bases at J, with 9 bases in the middle. Looked up from germline, CDR1 is MGHDK and CDR2 is SYGVNS. The CDR3 contains 11 residues. The full variable domain, with the rest looked up from reference TRBV25-1 and TRBJ2-1, is EADIYQTPRYLVIGTGKKITLECSQTMGHDKMYWYQQDPGMELHLIHYSYGVNSTEKGDLSSESTVSRIRTEHFPLTLESARPSHTSQYLCASSLAVEQFFGPGTRLTVL.

The CDR3 bases are TGTGCCGGGGGCGGTTTAACCCTACAGGGGTATGGCTACACCTTC. It encodes CAGGGLTLQGYGYTF. V usage is TRBV28 and J usage is TRBJ1-2, with 7 positions matching TRBD1. This CDR3 has 15 residues. The J segment lost 5 bases and the V segment lost 11 bases, leaving 17 bases of the junction unmatched. Germline V gene sequence: CDR1 MDHEN, CDR2 SYDVKM.

V usage is TRBV15 and J usage is TRBJ2-2; 7 positions match TRBD1. CDR3 length: 16 residues. CDR1 LNHNV and CDR2 YYDKDF come from the germline V gene (reference sequence). Trimming cost V 2 bases and J 2 bases; bases outside gene matches: 5. The CDR3 DNA sequence: TGTGCCACCAGCAGACCGGACAGGACTAACACCGGGGAGCTGTTTTTT. Protein product: CATSRPDRTNTGELFF.

This chain links TRBV11-2 with TRBJ2-5; D might be TRBD1 (6 bases). This CDR3 comprises 15 residues. The germline V and J ends were trimmed by 5 bases and 6 bases, with 19 bases remaining between them. Germline V gene data show CDR1 as SGHAT and CDR2 as FQNNGV. The CDR3 DNA reads TGTGCCAGCAGCCCCATAACAGGGATGGTGAAGACCCAGTACTTC. This gives the protein CASSPITGMVKTQYF.

This clone has a single count. The V gene is TRBV7-9, the J gene TRBJ2-5; TRBD1 matches at 7 bases. Trimming at V came to 5 bases and at J to 0 bases, leaving 3 bases not matched to a gene. The CDR3 runs to 14 residues. CDR1 is SEHNR and CDR2 is FQNEAQ in the germline V gene (reference sequence). CDR3 nucleotide sequence: TGTGCCAGCAGCCCCGACAGGGACCAAGAGACCCAGTACTTC. It translates to CASSPDRDQETQYF.

CDR3 residues: CASSQDVRGTDTQYF. The CDR3 DNA reads TGTGCCAGCAGCCAAGATGTACGGGGCACAGATACGCAGTATTTT. V usage is TRBV3-1 (or the pseudogene TRBV3-2) and J usage is TRBJ2-3; D ambiguous. CDR3 size: 15 residues. Germline values: CDR1 LGHDT, CDR2 YNNKEL (reference sequence). Trimming left V 0 bases short and J 1 base short, with 8 bases between.

This rearrangement joins TRBV4-1 to TRBJ2-7, with 10 bases identical to TRBD1. Germline V gives CDR1 MGHRA, CDR2 YSYEKL. V was pared by 4 bases and J by 0 bases, with 3 bases of the junction left unmatched. The CDR3 is made up of 15 amino acids. Here the CDR3 DNA reads TGCGCCAGCAGCCCGGGACAGGGGCTCTCCTACGAGCAGTACTTC. As protein: CASSPGQGLSYEQYF.

The rearrangement links TRBV2 to TRBJ1-4, with D tentatively TRBD1 (5 bases). This CDR3 is 18 amino acids long. The germline V gene encodes CDR1 SNHLY and CDR2 FYNNEI. The ends were cut back, 6 bases at V and 0 bases at J, with 20 bases in the middle. CDR3 bases: TGTGCCAGCAGCCAAGCCTCCTGGACAAAAGCAACTAATGAAAAACTGTTTTTT. Amino acids: CASSQASWTKATNEKLFF.

The chain combines TRBV7-9 with TRBJ1-3; D is uncertain. Trimming cost V 5 bases and J 0 bases, with 17 bases left between them. The CDR3 sequence is 17 residues long. Germline V gene data show CDR1 as SEHNR and CDR2 as FQNEAQ (reference sequence). CDR3 sequence reads: CASSPQAPEGSGNTIYF. Here the CDR3 DNA reads TGTGCCAGCAGCCCCCAGGCCCCTGAGGGCTCTGGAAACACCATATATTTT. The entire variable domain, with the rest obtained from reference TRBV7-9 and TRBJ1-3, is as follows: DTGVSQNPRHKITKRGQNVTFRCDPISEHNRLYWYRQTLGQGPEFLTYFQNEAQLEKSRLLSDRFSAERPKGSFSTLEIQRTEQGDSAMYLCASSPQAPEGSGNTIYFGEGSWLTVV.